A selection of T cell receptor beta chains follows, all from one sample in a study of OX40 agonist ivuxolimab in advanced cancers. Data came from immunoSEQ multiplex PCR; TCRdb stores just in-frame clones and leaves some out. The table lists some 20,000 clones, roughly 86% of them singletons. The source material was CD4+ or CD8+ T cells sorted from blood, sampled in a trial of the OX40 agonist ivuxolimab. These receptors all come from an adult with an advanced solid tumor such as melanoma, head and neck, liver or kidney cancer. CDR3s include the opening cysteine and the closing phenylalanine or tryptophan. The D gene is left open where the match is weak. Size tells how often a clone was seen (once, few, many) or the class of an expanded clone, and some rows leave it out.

CATKGDLAGGGYEQYF	TGTGCCACCAAAGGGGACTTAGCAGGGGGGGGATACGAGCAGTACTTC	TRBV10-3	-	TRBJ2-7	few
CASSLYSGGGETQYF	TGTGCCAGCAGTTTATACAGCGGAGGGGGAGAGACCCAGTACTTC	TRBV28	-	TRBJ2-5	medium-sized
CASSLVRGLAAYEQFF	TGTGCCAGCAGCTTAGTACGGGGACTAGCGGCCTATGAGCAGTTCTTC	TRBV7-9	TRBD2	TRBJ2-1	medium-sized
CASSPGDTQYF	TGTGCCAGCAGCCCAGGGGATACGCAGTATTTT	TRBV6-5	-	TRBJ2-3	-
CASSYLGSTDTQYF	TGTGCCAGCAGTTATCTAGGGAGCACAGATACGCAGTATTTT	TRBV6-6	-	TRBJ2-3	-
CASSAGRRTYSYEQYF	TGTGCCAGCAGCGCAGGGCGGCGGACCTACTCCTACGAGCAGTACTTC	TRBV2	-	TRBJ2-7	-
CSVEEGGQGETQYF	TGCAGCGTTGAAGAGGGGGGACAGGGAGAGACCCAGTACTTC	TRBV29-1	TRBD1	TRBJ2-5	-
CASWRGRYYEQYF	TGTGCCAGCTGGAGAGGACGGTACTACGAGCAGTACTTC	TRBV27	-	TRBJ2-7	-
CASSTWTGRNEQFF	TGCGCCAGCAGCACCTGGACAGGGCGCAATGAGCAGTTCTTC	TRBV5-1	TRBD1	TRBJ2-1	-
CASSARLAGGHTQYF	TGTGCCAGCAGTGCCAGACTAGCGGGGGGGCATACGCAGTATTTT	TRBV6-5	TRBD2	TRBJ2-3	-
CASSILTGGNTEAFF	TGTGCCAGTAGTATTCTGACAGGAGGGAACACTGAAGCTTTCTTT	TRBV19	-	TRBJ1-1	-
CASSMILTSNSPLHF	TGTGCCAGTAGTATGATACTAACTTCAAATTCACCCCTCCACTTT	TRBV19	-	TRBJ1-6	-
CASSSGLARDTQYF	TGTGCCAGCAGTTCGGGACTAGCTAGGGATACGCAGTATTTT	TRBV28	TRBD2	TRBJ2-3	-
CASRFSGGYNEQFF	TGTGCCAGTAGGTTTAGCGGGGGATACAATGAGCAGTTCTTC	TRBV19	TRBD2	TRBJ2-1	once
CASRRSGADTEAFF	TGTGCCAGCAGACGTTCAGGGGCTGACACTGAAGCTTTCTTT	TRBV9	-	TRBJ1-1	-
CASSLGYEGGEKLFF	TGTGCCAGCAGCTTGGGCTACGAGGGAGGGGAAAAACTGTTTTTT	TRBV5-4	-	TRBJ1-4	-
CASSDPGTEQYF	TGTGCCAGCAGTGATCCGGGCACTGAGCAGTACTTC	TRBV2	-	TRBJ2-7	once
CASSTTGTSGGRTGELFF	TGTGCCAGCAGCACGACCGGGACTAGCGGGGGTAGGACCGGGGAGCTGTTTTTT	TRBV7-9	TRBD2	TRBJ2-2	-
CASSFGTYGRLEQFF	TGTGCCAGCAGCTTTGGAACGTACGGACGCCTAGAGCAGTTCTTC	TRBV5-6	-	TRBJ2-1	-
CAWSSGQGNSPLHF	TGTGCCTGGAGTTCTGGACAGGGGAATTCACCCCTCCACTTT	TRBV30	TRBD1	TRBJ1-6	-
CASSGNQGNTEAFF	TGTGCCAGCAGTGGGAATCAAGGGAACACTGAAGCTTTCTTT	TRBV6-1	-	TRBJ1-1	-
CASSLKGSHNEQFF	TGTGCCAGCAGTTTGAAGGGCTCGCACAATGAGCAGTTCTTC	TRBV27	-	TRBJ2-1	-
CASSQQTNYGYTF	TGTGCCAGCAGTCAACAGACTAACTATGGCTACACCTTC	TRBV6-5	-	TRBJ1-2	-
CASSLVVGQEAFF	TGTGCCAGCAGCTTAGTTGTCGGTCAAGAAGCTTTCTTT	TRBV11-2	-	TRBJ1-1	once
CASSVPGGGTDYGYTF	TGTGCCAGCAGCGTTCCGGGCGGCGGGACGGACTATGGCTACACCTTC	TRBV7-9	-	TRBJ1-2	-
CASSLSHSSYNEQFF	TGTGCCAGCAGCTTATCCCACAGCTCCTACAATGAGCAGTTCTTC	TRBV11-2	-	TRBJ2-1	-
CASRSWPDTQYF	TGTGCCAGCCGCTCTTGGCCAGATACGCAGTATTTT	TRBV6-4	-	TRBJ2-3	-
CASSILGTGELFF	-	TRBV27	-	TRBJ2-2	-
CASSPWQGNSYEQYF	TGTGCCAGTAGTCCATGGCAGGGAAACTCCTACGAGCAGTACTTC	TRBV19	-	TRBJ2-7	-
CASSLGLRGVVETQYF	TGTGCCAGCAGCTTAGGGCTGCGGGGGGTTGTAGAGACCCAGTACTTC	TRBV7-3	TRBD2	TRBJ2-5	once
CASSQVGAGLNEQYF	TGCGCCAGCAGCCAAGTGGGAGCGGGTTTGAACGAGCAGTACTTC	TRBV4-1	-	TRBJ2-7	-
CVAGGYEQYF	TGTGTTGCGGGGGGATACGAGCAGTACTTC	TRBV6-6	TRBD2	TRBJ2-7	-
CASSVLTAGNQPQHF	TGTGCCAGCAGTGTCTTGACGGCGGGCAATCAGCCCCAGCATTTT	TRBV6-1	-	TRBJ1-5	-
CASSLPNNEQFF	TGTGCCAGCAGTTTACCTAACAATGAGCAGTTCTTC	TRBV27	-	TRBJ2-1	-
CASSVTSGGTYNEQFF	TGTGCCAGCAGCGTGACTAGCGGGGGGACCTACAATGAGCAGTTCTTC	TRBV9	TRBD2	TRBJ2-1	-
CASTGVPETQYF	TGTGCCAGCACTGGCGTCCCAGAGACCCAGTACTTC	TRBV7-2	-	TRBJ2-5	-
CAWSVGTNEQFF	TGTGCCTGGAGTGTGGGGACGAATGAGCAGTTCTTC	TRBV30	-	TRBJ2-1	-
CARIGVGTIYF	TGTGCCCGCATCGGGGTGGGGACCATATATTTT	TRBV2	-	TRBJ1-3	-
CASSASGGPRETQYF	TGTGCCAGCAGTGCTAGCGGGGGGCCAAGGGAGACCCAGTACTTC	TRBV27	TRBD2	TRBJ2-5	few
CASSYQTGKTEAFF	TGTGCCAGCAGCTACCAGACAGGGAAGACTGAAGCTTTCTTT	TRBV7-2	TRBD1	TRBJ1-1	-
CASSSRDITSNYGYTF	TGTGCCAGTAGTAGCCGGGACATAACATCTAACTATGGCTACACCTTC	TRBV19	-	TRBJ1-2	-
CSAPYGYTF	TGCAGTGCCCCCTATGGCTACACCTTC	TRBV20-1	-	TRBJ1-2	-
CASSLQGTADNQPQHF	TGTGCCAGCAGCTTGCAAGGGACAGCCGATAATCAGCCCCAGCATTTT	TRBV5-5	TRBD1	TRBJ1-5	-
CASSEWLSSAQRTQYF	TGTGCCAGCAGTGAGTGGTTGTCTTCCGCCCAACGGACGCAGTATTTT	TRBV6-1	-	TRBJ2-3	-
CAISVDRPYEQYF	TGTGCCATCAGTGTGGACAGACCCTACGAGCAGTACTTC	TRBV10-3	-	TRBJ2-7	-
CASSYVYGNTIYF	TGTGCCAGCAGTTACGTTTACGGAAACACCATATATTTT	TRBV6-5	-	TRBJ1-3	-
CASSESYRGVSNQPQHF	TGTGCCAGCAGTGAATCTTACCGAGGGGTCAGCAATCAGCCCCAGCATTTT	TRBV6-1	-	TRBJ1-5	-
CASSPTPDGNNEQFF	TGCGCCAGCAGCCCTACCCCGGACGGGAACAATGAGCAGTTCTTC	TRBV5-1	-	TRBJ2-1	few
CATSPTGGLTTDTQYF	TGTGCCACCAGCCCCACTGGAGGGCTAACCACAGATACGCAGTATTTT	TRBV15	-	TRBJ2-3	-
CASSAITGTYEQYF	TGTGCCAGCAGCGCTATCACGGGCACCTACGAGCAGTACTTC	TRBV7-9	-	TRBJ2-7	-